This TCR beta chain came from a study of T cell responses to AZD1222 COVID-19 vaccine (dated by TCRdb to the early 2020s). Concerning the study at large: Because spike-specific TCR depth and breadth did not differ between the two schedules, AZD1222 recipients who got a second dose at roughly 4 weeks were pooled with those who got a second dose at roughly 12 weeks. Enrollment into the trials was organized by age into subgroups of 18-55, 56-69 and 70-plus years, and those subgroups contained roughly 150, 30 and 60 TCR-sequenced participants, respectively. A total of 230 to 250 trial participants underwent TCR sequencing, of whom 200 to 220 had received two doses of AZD1222 and 26 had received two doses of the MenACWY control vaccine. What the work shows at the level of the full study, not this receptor alone: Only five or six AZD1222 recipients were SARS-CoV-2 seropositive at baseline, limiting conclusions about previously exposed vaccinees. Participants were mostly white British, with more females than males. The authors suggested clonal diversity may have been underestimated. A significant rise in spike-specific TCR breadth and depth was observed after two AZD1222 doses relative to day 0 and relative to MenACWY recipients. In the small 56-69-year group, the increase in depth fell short of significance, most likely because of low power. Reportedly, close to half of the unique spike-specific TCRs recognized epitopes lying outside the regions that are mutated in the B.1.351 and B.1.1.7 variants. The vaccine-associated CD4 TCRs covered the entire spike protein, and the dominant responses fell in regions 160-218 and 743-854. Because no samples from the day 14 peak response were available, repertoires could be characterized only after the peak T cell response.

The time point tag for this specimen amounts to: baseline before first vaccination. Vaccinee samples were obtained from the UK trials COV001 and COV002, which included a single-blind randomized controlled phase 2/3 trial of AZD1222 (ChAdOx1 nCoV-19) in healthy adults. Trial participant PBMC samples were collected at day 0 and day 28 after the second dose for TCRbeta chain sequencing. V was cut back by 6 bases and J by 15 bases, leaving a gap of 21 bases between them. The CDR3 starts with the cysteine, ends with the phenylalanine, and has 13 residues. The sequence is cut down to CDR3 DNA, 39 bases in frame from base 1. CDR1 and CDR2, looked up from the germline V gene (reference sequence), are LNHDA and SQIVND. Points on this clone: Its antigen is currently not known. Nothing much larger sits one base from this clone, and base qualities are not available.

The CDR3 regions of human TCRbeta chains were analyzed by immunosequencing. Per the authors' processing: Repertoire TCRs were checked for matches against a reference library of SARS-CoV-2-specific TCRs that had been generated using the MIRA antigen-specificity platform. Breadth meant the fraction of unique TCRs that were SARS-CoV-2-associated, whereas depth meant the fraction of total T cells that were SARS-CoV-2-associated. Using the MIRA data, every spike-specific TCR was mapped to the spike region that the TCR reacted to and assigned to either a CD4 or a CD8 class. Log10-transformed breadth and depth values were compared by one-way ANOVA with Sidak's multiple comparisons tests. The table was pulled from immuneACCESS by TCRdb, which kept in-frame rearrangements only. Such tables lose some clones; where checked, under half of the loss comes from unresolved V genes, and the rest has no known cause. The D gene and trimming were derived from the DNA, and the V and J assignments and clone size from that table. Counted in this sample were around 100,000 clones; over 90% of them appeared once. The ten largest clones represent less than 6.5% of the sample.

The TCR comes from an adult in good health. The sequenced sample was peripheral blood, obtained on day 0 of AZD1222 vaccination. The chain links TRBV19 with TRBJ2-1; the D gene may be TRBD1 or TRBD2, since each aligns over 6 bases. The CDR3 protein is CASRSEGKGERFF. The DNA is as follows: TGTGCCAGTAGGTCGGAGGGGAAGGGGGAGAGGTTCTTC.